The 10 T cell receptor beta chains listed next were all sequenced from one sample in a study of T cell responses to AZD1222 COVID-19 vaccine (dated by TCRdb to the early 2020s). Libraries were made using the immunoSEQ multiplex PCR assay. What TCRdb holds here is the immuneACCESS table cut down to in-frame rearrangements. Part of the clones is not present; checked against another copy, under half of the missing clones reflect an unresolved V gene, and the others are unexplained. The sample includes 160,000 or so clones, with 94% observed a single time. Approximately 4.6% of the sample is held by the ten biggest clonotypes. This specimen's time point label, per the study, means: about 28 days (+/-7) after the second vaccine dose. The material sequenced was peripheral blood, taken 28 days after the second AZD1222 dose. These receptors came from an adult who received the AZD1222 COVID-19 vaccine.

This clone has more than one count but fewer than ten. V usage is TRBV6-5 and J usage is TRBJ2-7; 7 bases agree with TRBD2. V dropped 6 bases and J dropped 5; count of bases not matched to a gene: 7. The CDR3 is made up of 13 amino acids. Germline V CDR1 and CDR2: MNHEY, SVGAGI. CDR3 loop: CASRASGNNEQYF. The CDR3 bases are TGTGCCAGCAGGGCCAGCGGGAATAACGAGCAGTACTTC.

The chain recombines TRBV19 with TRBJ2-3; D not resolved. V gave up 6 bases and J gave up 0 bases, with 7 bases separating them. In germline, CDR1 is LNHDA, CDR2 SQIVND (reference sequence). This CDR3 is built from 13 residues. CDR3 nucleotides: TGTGCCAGTAGACCCCGAAGCACAGATACGCAGTATTTT. Residues: CASRPRSTDTQYF.

The chain combines TRBV2 with TRBJ1-2; tentatively, D is TRBD1 (6 bases). Germline assignment: CDR1 SNHLY and CDR2 FYNNEI. The CDR3 spans 13 residues. V dropped 8 bases and J dropped 3 bases, with 13 bases sitting between them. For the CDR3, the DNA is TGTGCCAGCCTGCTTGAGGGGGACTATGGCTACACCTTC. Encoded protein: CASLLEGDYGYTF.

This chain joins TRBV19 and TRBJ2-2; D gene uncertain. CDR1 is LNHDA, CDR2 SQIVND, per germline (reference sequence). V was cut by 5 bases and J by 3 bases, with 1 base left in between. This CDR3 has 11 residues. CDR3 in DNA: TGTGCCAGTAGTTACACCGGGGAGCTGTTTTTT. It translates to CASSYTGELFF.

This clone was counted once. The CDR3 DNA follows: TGTGCCAGCAGTCCCGTAGCGGGAGCGGAAGATACGCAGTATTTT. Translated: CASSPVAGAEDTQYF. The chain combines TRBV6-2 or TRBV6-3 with TRBJ2-3; 9 positions agree with TRBD2. V trimming: 5 bases; J trimming: 5 bases; junction bases outside the gene matches: 8. The CDR3 spans 15 residues. CDR1 and CDR2 (germline): MNHEY, SVGEGT.

This chain joins TRBV6-6 and TRBJ2-5; no clear D. CDR3 size: 14 residues. Germline V gene sequence: CDR1 MNHNY, CDR2 SVGAGI (reference sequence). V lost 7 bases and J 0 bases, leaving 12 bases between the germline ends. This chain's CDR3 is CASKPPRDQETQYF. CDR3 nucleotide sequence: TGTGCCAGCAAACCACCCCGGGACCAAGAGACCCAGTACTTC.

This clone is a singleton in its sample. The chain employs TRBV27 and TRBJ2-3; D possibly corresponds to TRBD2 (6 bases). This CDR3 has 15 residues. V gave up 7 bases and J gave up 6 bases, with 20 bases separating them. CDR1 and CDR2 (germline): MNHEY, SMNVEV (reference sequence). CDR3 sequence: CASTKGTGVGDTQYF. CDR3 coding DNA: TGTGCCAGCACAAAAGGGACGGGAGTAGGTGATACGCAGTATTTT.

The chain is built from TRBV4-1 and TRBJ1-5, with unresolved D. Germline-derived CDR1 and CDR2 are MGHRA and YSYEKL. The CDR3 is 16 amino acids. V was trimmed by 0 bases and J by 5 bases, leaving 14 bases between them. CDR3 amino acids: CASSQEVSQTYQPQHF. The CDR3 region has the DNA TGCGCCAGCAGCCAAGAAGTATCCCAGACATATCAGCCCCAGCATTTT.

The V and J genes are TRBV12-5 and TRBJ2-1, with TRBD2 identical over 12 bases. The J segment lost 10 bases and the V segment lost 2 bases, leaving 0 bases of the junction unmatched. The germline gives CDR1 LGHNT, CDR2 FRNRAP. CDR3 length: 13 amino acids. This CDR3 reads CASGLTSGREQFF. CDR3 DNA: TGTGCTAGTGGTTTGACTAGCGGGAGGGAGCAGTTCTTC.

The chain links TRBV5-1 to TRBJ1-1, with a weak D call TRBD1 (5 bases). CDR1 and CDR2 from the germline V gene are SGHRS and YFSETQ. V lost 7 bases, J lost 1 base, and 14 bases lay in between. The CDR3 length is 14 residues. In DNA form, the CDR3 reads TGCGCCAGCGGCGACAGTCTCCCGAACACTGAAGCTTTCTTT. It encodes CASGDSLPNTEAFF.